One and the same sample provided the 29 T cell receptor beta chains below, sequenced in a study of blood T cell repertoires in COVID-19. The repertoire was sequenced with immunoSEQ multiplex PCR; TCRdb's copy has only in-frame clones and lacks some. Of approximately 120,000 clones in the sample, approximately 85% were seen once. The sample comprised peripheral blood. All receptors come from a woman aged 80 or older with COVID-19, enrolled during active disease.

This clone was recorded once. The chain has TRBV6-5 and TRBJ1-2; D might be TRBD1 (6 bases). Germline assignment: CDR1 MNHEY and CDR2 SVGAGI. Trimming left V 8 bases short and J 0 bases short, with 13 bases between. This CDR3 has 14 amino acids. CDR3 sequence reads: CASRRAGANYGYTF. As DNA, the CDR3 is TGTGCCAGCCGACGGGCAGGGGCTAACTATGGCTACACCTTC.

The genes are TRBV21-1 and TRBJ1-5; the DNA was not used to check the table's D call, TRBD1. TRBV21-1 is an annotated pseudogene. The CDR3 is 15 amino acids. CDR3 nucleotide sequence: TGTGCCAGCAGCTCCCGGGACAGGGACAATCAGCCCCAGCATTTT. Protein product: CASSSRDRDNQPQHF.

This clone appeared a few times. CDR3 residues: CASSSPGIYEQYF. CDR3 sequence (DNA): TGTGCCAGCAGTTCCCCAGGGATTTACGAGCAGTACTTC. The chain couples TRBV28 to TRBJ2-7; tentative D call: TRBD1 (5 bases). The germline gives CDR1 MDHEN, CDR2 SYDVKM. The germline V and J ends were trimmed by 4 bases and 4 bases, with 11 bases remaining between them. The CDR3 is 13 amino acids.

V and J are TRBV6-5 and TRBJ2-1, with TRBD2 matching 7 bases. Germline loops: CDR1 MNHEY, CDR2 SVGAGI. The V gene end was trimmed by 7 bases and the J gene end by 1 base; junction bases not matched to a gene: 4. The CDR3 is made up of 14 amino acids. CDR3 residues: CASTASGSYNEQFF. CDR3 coding DNA: TGTGCCAGCACAGCTAGCGGTTCCTACAATGAGCAGTTCTTC.

The chain is built from TRBV9 and TRBJ2-7, with unresolved D. The CDR3 runs 13 residues. Trimming removed 0 bases at V and 6 bases at J, with 10 bases between. Germline V gene lookup returns CDR1 SGDLS and CDR2 YYNGEE. As DNA, the CDR3 is TGTGCCAGCAGCGTAGGATTCGAGGTCGAGCAGTACTTC. This codes for CASSVGFEVEQYF.

V usage is TRBV3-1 (or the pseudogene TRBV3-2) and J usage is TRBJ2-5; 7 nucleotides line up with TRBD1. This CDR3 has 13 residues. Germline CDR1 reads LGHDT; CDR2 reads YNNKEL (reference sequence). The ends lost 5 bases at V and 3 bases at J; junction bases unmatched: 3. The DNA of the CDR3 is TGTGCCAGCAGCGTGGGACAGAAAGAGACCCAGTACTTC. This encodes CASSVGQKETQYF.

This chain uses TRBV10-3 with TRBJ2-7, with D perhaps TRBD2 (6 bases). The CDR3 has 13 residues. Deletions cut 8 bases from V and 4 bases from J, with 15 bases between. Looked up from germline, CDR1 is ENHRY and CDR2 is SYGVKD. DNA of the CDR3: TGTGCCATCGGGGGGACGGGCCCTTACGAGCAGTACTTC. It translates to CAIGGTGPYEQYF.

V is TRBV7-9 and J is TRBJ2-7; 10 bases match TRBD2. The V segment lost 2 bases and the J segment 3 bases; nucleotides outside the gene matches: 4. CDR3 size: 15 residues. Germline CDR1 reads SEHNR; CDR2 reads FQNEAQ (reference sequence). In DNA, the CDR3 is TGTGCCAGCAGCTTAATGGCTAGCGGGAGCTACGAGCAGTACTTC. Translating gives CASSLMASGSYEQYF.

The chain recombines TRBV5-1 with TRBJ2-5; 8 bases are shared with TRBD2. The germline V gene has CDR1 SGHRS and CDR2 YFSETQ. The CDR3 extends over 16 amino acids. V lost 0 bases, J lost 2 bases, and 6 bases stayed unmatched. This chain's CDR3 is CASSLASTGGQETQYF. For the CDR3, the DNA is TGCGCCAGCAGCTTGGCCTCAACGGGGGGGCAAGAGACCCAGTACTTC.

In DNA form, the CDR3 reads TGTGCCACCAAGCCTAGCGGAACGTACAATGAGCAGTTCTTC. Amino acid sequence: CATKPSGTYNEQFF. The chain couples TRBV15 to TRBJ2-1; TRBD2 matches at 7 bases. Germline CDR1 reads LNHNV; CDR2 reads YYDKDF (reference sequence). The V gene end was trimmed by 7 bases and the J gene end by 4 bases; junction bases not matched to a gene: 7. The CDR3 has 14 amino acids.

In its sample, this clone was seen once. The V and J genes are TRBV24-1 and TRBJ1-3, with a possible D match to TRBD1 (5 bases). CDR3 size: 15 residues. V dropped 2 bases and J dropped 0 bases, with 7 bases sitting between them. Germline V lookup: CDR1 KGHDR, CDR2 SFDVKD. Here the CDR3 reads CATSDSGGSGNTIYF. CDR3 nucleotide sequence: TGTGCCACCAGTGATTCCGGGGGCTCTGGAAACACCATATATTTT.

V gene TRBV3-1 (or the pseudogene TRBV3-2) combines with J gene TRBJ2-5; D is possibly TRBD2 (6 bases). This CDR3 contains 14 residues. Trimming took 2 bases from V and 0 from J, leaving 7 bases between them. The germline CDR1 and CDR2 sequences are LGHDT and YNNKEL (reference sequence). CDR3 in amino acids: CASSQRTNQETQYF. CDR3 DNA: TGTGCCAGCAGCCAAAGGACTAACCAAGAGACCCAGTACTTC.

The genes are TRBV19 and TRBJ2-7; unclear D gene. Trimming removed 1 base at V and 3 bases at J, with 4 bases between. Germline CDR1 and CDR2: LNHDA and SQIVND (reference sequence). CDR3 length: 12 residues. CDR3 amino acids: CASSIGGYEQYF. The CDR3 DNA is TGTGCCAGTAGTATAGGCGGCTACGAGCAGTACTTC.

The gene calls are TRBV6-2 or TRBV6-3 and TRBJ2-5; D call uncertain. This CDR3 has 13 amino acids. V was trimmed by 5 bases and J by 7 bases, leaving 14 bases between them. The germline V gene encodes CDR1 MNHEY and CDR2 SVGEGT. In DNA form, the CDR3 reads TGTGCCAGCAGTGACGGTCCGCCGGGGACCCAGTACTTC. It yields the protein CASSDGPPGTQYF.

The rearrangement joins TRBV9 to TRBJ2-2; TRBD1 aligns across 9 bases. The V and J ends lost 4 bases and 1 base, in that order; junction bases with no gene match: 5. The CDR3 consists of 16 residues. Germline CDR1 is SGDLS and CDR2 is YYNGEE. The CDR3 bases are TGTGCCAGCAGCCCGCGGACAGGGGAGAACACCGGGGAGCTGTTTTTT. As protein: CASSPRTGENTGELFF.

This sequence joins TRBV7-8 and TRBJ2-7; 16 bases align to TRBD2. Germline V gene sequence: CDR1 SGHVS, CDR2 FQNEAQ. With V trimmed by 5 bases and J by 2 bases, 3 bases remained unmatched. The CDR3 loop spans 16 amino acids. CDR3 coding DNA: TGTGCCAGCAGCCCGGGACTAGCGGGAGGGCCCTACGAGCAGTACTTC. Its protein product is CASSPGLAGGPYEQYF.

This chain joins TRBV6-5 and TRBJ2-5, with 8 bases matching TRBD1. The germline CDR1 and CDR2 sequences are MNHEY and SVGAGI. This CDR3 is built from 15 residues. With V trimmed by 6 bases and J by 4 bases, 10 bases remained unmatched. The CDR3: CASSQLSGTGETQYF. The CDR3 DNA sequence: TGTGCCAGCAGCCAGTTGTCTGGGACAGGAGAGACCCAGTACTTC.

The rearrangement uses TRBV4-1 and TRBJ2-2; TRBD1 might be the D (6 bases). Germline lookup yields CDR1 MGHRA and CDR2 YSYEKL. V lost 6 bases to trimming and J lost 2 bases, with 22 bases between them. CDR3 size: 18 residues. CDR3 nucleotides: TGCGCCAGCAGTCCTACACAATGGGGGCAGGGAAACACCGGGGAGCTGTTTTTT. Translated: CASSPTQWGQGNTGELFF.

This clone turned up a few times. This chain connects TRBV11-2 to TRBJ1-1; possibly TRBD1 for D (5 bases). The CDR3 runs to 11 residues. CDR1 is SGHAT and CDR2 is FQNNGV in the germline V gene. Trimming cost V 6 bases and J 8 bases, with 10 bases left between them. CDR3 bases: TGTGCCAGCAGTCAAGACAGAGAAGCTTTCTTT. This codes for CASSQDREAFF.

V is TRBV28 and J is TRBJ1-6; 7 nucleotides align to TRBD1. The CDR3 has 15 residues. The germline CDR1 and CDR2 sequences are MDHEN and SYDVKM. Trimming removed 6 bases from V and 4 bases from J; junction bases left unmatched: 6. The CDR3 loop is CASRDRTLYNSPLHF. CDR3 coding DNA: TGTGCCAGCAGGGACAGGACACTTTATAATTCACCCCTCCACTTT.

The chain joins TRBV7-2 to TRBJ1-2; tentative D call: TRBD1 (6 bases). Trimming left V 6 bases short and J 0 bases short, with 17 bases between. This CDR3 contains 16 residues. The germline V gene has CDR1 SGHTA and CDR2 FQGNSA. The chain's CDR3 is CASSPGGSVSNYGYTF. Here the CDR3 DNA reads TGTGCCAGCAGTCCGGGGGGCAGCGTGTCTAACTATGGCTACACCTTC. The complete variable domain, with remaining parts taken from reference TRBV7-2 and TRBJ1-2, reads GAGVSQSPSNKVTEKGKDVELRCDPISGHTALYWYRQSLGQGLEFLIYFQGNSAPDKSGLPSDRFSAERTGGSVSTLTIQRTQQEDSAVYLCASSPGGSVSNYGYTFGSGTRLTVV.

The CDR3 sequence: CASSLARGGNTGELFF. CDR3 nucleotides: TGTGCCAGCAGCTTGGCGCGGGGAGGGAACACCGGGGAGCTGTTTTTT. V gene TRBV5-4 combines with J gene TRBJ2-2; D may be TRBD2 (6 bases). The germline V gene encodes CDR1 SGHNT and CDR2 YYREEE (reference sequence). The CDR3 consists of 16 residues. Trimming removed 0 bases from V and 1 base from J, with 10 bases in between.

The J gene is TRBJ2-5, the V gene TRBV7-9; 7 positions agree with TRBD2. Trimming cost V 4 bases and J 5 bases; bases outside gene matches: 1. CDR3 length equals 12 residues. In germline, CDR1 is SEHNR, CDR2 FQNEAQ (reference sequence). The CDR3 DNA reads TGTGCCAGCAGCTCTAGCGGCGAGACCCAGTACTTC. This codes for CASSSSGETQYF.

V is TRBV3-1 (or the pseudogene TRBV3-2) and J is TRBJ2-5, with 9 bases that match TRBD2. The junction had 5 bases not matched to a gene; V was cut back by 2 bases and J by 4 bases. The CDR3 is made up of 15 amino acids. Germline CDR1 and CDR2: LGHDT and YNNKEL (reference sequence). The chain's CDR3 is CASSQQGLAGETQYF. The CDR3 nucleotides are TGTGCCAGCAGCCAACAGGGACTAGCTGGAGAGACCCAGTACTTC.

This chain connects TRBV7-2 to TRBJ2-5; D is perhaps TRBD1 (5 bases). CDR3 length: 15 residues. The V end lost 5 bases, the J end lost 1 base, and 14 bases lay between the germline ends. The V gene's germline CDR1 is SGHTA and CDR2 FQGNSA. The CDR3 nucleotides read TGTGCCAGCAGCCCAAACCGACAGACCCAAGAGACCCAGTACTTC. Its translation is CASSPNRQTQETQYF.

V is TRBV5-1 and J is TRBJ1-2; perhaps TRBD1 as D (5 bases). Trimming pared 0 bases from V and 2 bases from J, leaving 5 bases between. The CDR3 extends over 13 amino acids. Germline values: CDR1 SGHRS, CDR2 YFSETQ. This CDR3 is CASSLGQNYGYTF. The CDR3 nucleotides read TGCGCCAGCAGCTTGGGACAGAACTATGGCTACACCTTC.

This clone showed up just once. The chain carries TRBV7-8 and TRBJ2-7, with 11 bases lining up with TRBD2. Losses at the gene ends were 5 bases for V and 0 bases for J; bases not matched to a gene: 3. There are 15 residues in the CDR3. The germline V gene has CDR1 SGHVS and CDR2 FQNEAQ. In DNA form, the CDR3 reads TGTGCCAGCAGCGGCCTAGCGGGGGGCTCCTACGAGCAGTACTTC. It is translated as CASSGLAGGSYEQYF.

The chain has TRBV6-4 and TRBJ2-2, with TRBD1 identical over 8 bases. In germline, CDR1 is MRHNA, CDR2 SNTAGT. This CDR3 has 14 residues. After removal of 5 bases from V and 6 bases from J, the junction contained 5 bases not matched to a gene. CDR3 in DNA: TGTGCCAGCAGTCCGGACAGGGTGGCCGGGGAGCTGTTTTTT. Its protein product is CASSPDRVAGELFF.

The chain uses TRBV19 and TRBJ2-3; TRBD2 aligns across 8 bases. J gave up 1 base and V 4 bases, and 4 bases lay outside the gene matches. This CDR3 is 15 amino acids long. CDR1 is LNHDA, CDR2 SQIVND, per germline (reference sequence). The CDR3 loop is CASSSRSGGTDTQYF. The CDR3 coding sequence is TGTGCCAGTAGTAGCCGTAGCGGGGGCACAGATACGCAGTATTTT.